This T cell receptor beta chain originates from a study of blood T cell repertoires in COVID-19. Study as a whole: Italy, Spain and the United States were the sources of the convalescent and acute COVID-19 samples. From T cells, B-cell-depleted T cells, or PBMCs came the material, which was cDNA or gDNA.

CDR1 SGHTA and CDR2 FQGNSA come from the germline V gene. The CDR3 is made up of 15 amino acids. With V trimmed by 5 bases and J by 0 bases, 6 bases remained unmatched. Patients at the Seattle site were enrolled during active infection and followed longitudinally. As originally analysed: Researchers report that nucleated cell counts were estimated from reference gene primer amplification. The repertoire was sequenced with immunoSEQ multiplex PCR; TCRdb's copy has only in-frame clones and lacks some. Clone size and the V and J calls come from that table; the DNA yielded D and trimming. The data show some 450,000 clones, over 85% seen once.

This sequence joins TRBV7-2 and TRBJ2-5; 7 bases are shared with TRBD1. The TCR comes from a man aged 18 to 29 with COVID-19, enrolled during active disease. The specimen sequenced was peripheral blood. DNA for the CDR3: TGTGCCAGCAGCCCGGGACAGACTGACCAAGAGACCCAGTACTTC. Its protein product is CASSPGQTDQETQYF.